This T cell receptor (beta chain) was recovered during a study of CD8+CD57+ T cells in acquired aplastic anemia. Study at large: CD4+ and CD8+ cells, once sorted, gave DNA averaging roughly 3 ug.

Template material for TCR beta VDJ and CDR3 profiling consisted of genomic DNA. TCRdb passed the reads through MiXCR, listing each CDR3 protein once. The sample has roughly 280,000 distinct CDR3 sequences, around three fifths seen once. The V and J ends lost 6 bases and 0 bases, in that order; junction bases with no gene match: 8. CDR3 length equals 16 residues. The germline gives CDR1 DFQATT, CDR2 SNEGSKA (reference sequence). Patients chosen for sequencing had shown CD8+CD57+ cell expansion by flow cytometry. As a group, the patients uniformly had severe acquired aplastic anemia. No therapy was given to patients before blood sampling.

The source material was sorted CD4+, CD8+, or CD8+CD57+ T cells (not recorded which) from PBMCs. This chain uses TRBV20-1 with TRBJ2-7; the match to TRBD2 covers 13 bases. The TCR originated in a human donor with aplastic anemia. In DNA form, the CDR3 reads TGCAGTGCCCGGGGACTAGCGGGGCCGAGCTCCTACGAGCAGTACTTC. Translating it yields CSARGLAGPSSYEQYF.